This passage covers 19 T cell receptor beta chains from one sample sequenced in a study of tumor-infiltrating lymphocytes in primary liver carcinoma. Starting from approximately 470 ng of total RNA, TCR beta cDNA was produced with a primer in the constant region. Three nested multiplex PCR rounds, a slightly modified ARM-PCR, produced the libraries for TCR beta. Two initial PCR rounds of around 9 cycles each paired TRBV1-TRBV30 forward primers with a C-beta reverse primer. TCRdb reprocessed the multiplex PCR reads via MiXCR and lists one record per CDR3 protein. The sample consists of nearly 45,000 distinct CDR3 sequences, around 70% of them appearing once. Total RNA and DNA came together from 20-30 mg of bulk tissue without cell sorting. The sequencing input was liver tumor tissue from sampling region 2. As for subset: tumor region T2, inferior pole. The receptors originated from a man aged 40-50 years with primary liver carcinoma and hepatitis B virus infection.

With respect to this clonotype: Compared with germline, one end of the junction differs, possibly owing to a read error. V and J are TRBV4-2 and TRBJ1-1; D unclear. There are 11 residues in the CDR3. CDR1 and CDR2 from the germline V gene are LGHNA and YNFKEQ. For the CDR3, the DNA is TGCGCCAGCAGCCCGGGAATTGAAGCTTTATTT. As protein: CASSPGIEALF.

The chain links TRBV7-9 to TRBJ2-1; unclear D gene. Germline CDR1 SEHNR, CDR2 FQNEAQ (reference sequence). The CDR3 sequence is 14 residues long. In nucleotides, the CDR3 is TGTACCATCAGCTTAGATGGTAGTCGGTCTGAGCAGTTCTTC. Encoded protein: CTISLDGSRSEQFF.

This clonotype was found once. The CDR3 carries no conserved terminal phenylalanine or tryptophan, so it likely arises from a read error. The CDR3 sequence is CASSLPSGWDTQYH. The CDR3 coding sequence is TGTGCCAGCAGTTTACCTAGCGGGTGGGATACGCAGTATCAT. V usage is TRBV12-3 or TRBV12-4 and J usage is TRBJ2-3; the match to TRBD2 covers 8 bases. This CDR3 has 14 residues. The V gene end was trimmed by 2 bases and the J gene end by 6 bases; junction bases not matched to a gene: 4.

For this clonotype: At one boundary the junction diverges from the germline segment, which might be a read error. This sequence joins TRBV5-1 and TRBJ2-3; TRBD1 matches at 10 bases. Per the germline V gene, CDR1 is SGHRS and CDR2 is YFSETQ. CDR3 length: 16 residues. The CDR3 protein is CASSYRTGGSTDMQYF. CDR3 bases: TGCGCCAGCAGCTATAGGACAGGGGGGAGCACAGATATGCAGTACTTT.

Of note for this clonotype: The junction shows a germline mismatch at one end, possibly a read error. The V gene is TRBV6-1, the J gene TRBJ1-2; TRBD1 matches at 7 bases. Germline values: CDR1 MNHNS, CDR2 SASEGT. This CDR3 region has 13 residues. The CDR3 DNA follows: TGTGCCATCAGTGCGGGACAGTCATATGGCTACACCTTC. Its translation is CAISAGQSYGYTF.

This clonotype was detected once. This rearrangement joins TRBV11-2 to TRBJ2-7, with D tentatively TRBD1 (5 bases). Germline CDR1 SGHAT, CDR2 FQNNGV. V was cut by 2 bases and J by 3 bases, with 11 bases left in between. The CDR3 is made up of 14 amino acids. CDR3 in amino acids: CASSLSAGFYEQYF. The CDR3 nucleotides read TGTGCCAGCAGCTTATCGGCAGGGTTCTACGAGCAGTACTTC.

On this clonotype: This may arise from a read error, as a much more abundant clone is one base away. The genes are TRBV30 and TRBJ1-1, with D uncertain. The CDR3 is made up of 13 amino acids. CDR1 and CDR2 from the germline V gene are GTSNPN and SVGIG (reference sequence). Deletions cut 0 bases from V and 6 bases from J, with 11 bases between. The CDR3 DNA reads as TGTGCCTGGAGTGTAGCTATATACGCTGAAGCTTTCTTT. Residues: CAWSVAIYAEAFF.

This clonotype has ten or more counts. The chain is built from TRBV28 and TRBJ2-1; possibly TRBD2 for D (6 bases). The CDR3 spans 16 residues. The germline V and J ends were trimmed by 6 bases and 7 bases, with 22 bases remaining between them. In germline, CDR1 is MDHEN, CDR2 SYDVKM. This CDR3 is CASSPRAGPFSNEQFF. In DNA, the CDR3 is TGTGCCAGCAGCCCTCGGGCGGGGCCCTTTTCAAATGAGCAGTTCTTC.

The chain has TRBV20-1 and TRBJ2-1; D is unresolved. Germline V gene data show CDR1 as DFQATT and CDR2 as SNEGSKA (reference sequence). With 6 bases removed from V and 9 bases from J, the gap between germline ends came to 27 bases. The CDR3 is 16 residues long. The CDR3 reads CSALKRSGPTTIEQFF. CDR3 bases: TGCAGTGCCCTGAAACGGTCCGGACCAACCACCATTGAGCAGTTCTTC.

This clonotype came up once. A read error may account for a junction end that differs from germline. The rearrangement joins TRBV4-1 to TRBJ2-2; a possible D gene is TRBD2 (5 bases). Per the germline V gene, CDR1 is MGHRA and CDR2 is YSYEKL. This CDR3 has 14 residues. The CDR3 sequence is CTSSQLTLSGELYF. In DNA form, the CDR3 reads TGCACCAGCAGCCAACTTACCCTCTCCGGGGAGCTCTATTTT.

Judged by abundance, this clonotype is medium-sized. V and J are TRBV29-1 and TRBJ1-4, with a tentative D call TRBD1 (5 bases). The CDR3 consists of 15 residues. CDR1 SQVTM and CDR2 ANQGSEA come from the germline V gene. The germline V and J ends were trimmed by 1 base and 7 bases, with 16 bases remaining between them. CDR3 nucleotide sequence: TGCAGCGTTGAAGTCTGGACCCTGAGGGGTGAAAAACTGTTTTTT. Its translation: CSVEVWTLRGEKLFF.

In this sample, this clonotype turned up many times. The genes are TRBV29-1 and TRBJ2-7; TRBD1 might be the D (6 bases). The CDR3 covers 14 residues. V lost 8 bases and J 1 base, leaving 18 bases between the germline ends. Germline CDR1 SQVTM, CDR2 ANQGSEA. CDR3 residues: CSSLQGPPSYEQYF. In DNA form, the CDR3 reads TGCAGCAGTCTTCAGGGGCCTCCATCCTACGAGCAGTACTTC.

Notes on this clonotype: One junction end does not reproduce the germline sequence, and a read error may be involved. The chain recombines TRBV5-1 with TRBJ2-5; either TRBD1 or TRBD2 may fit D (6 bases each). CDR1 and CDR2 from the germline V gene are SGHRS and YFSETQ. There are 16 residues in the CDR3. The CDR3: CASSGGTRRFQETQYF. For the CDR3, the DNA is TGCGCAAGCAGCGGCGGGACAAGGAGATTCCAAGAGACCCAGTACTTC.

As concerns this clonotype: The germline gene is not matched at one end of the junction; a read error may be the cause. The J gene is TRBJ2-1, the V gene TRBV14, with D possibly matching TRBD2 (6 bases). This CDR3 has 14 amino acids. The germline V gene encodes CDR1 SGHDN and CDR2 FVKESK. The DNA for the CDR3 is TGTGCCAGCAGTCAAGGTGGCGGGGTTAGGGAGCAGTTCTTC. It yields the protein CASSQGGGVREQFF.

With regard to this clonotype: The CDR3 does not end in the conserved phenylalanine or tryptophan, so this is likely a read error. This chain connects TRBV4-1 to TRBJ2-7, with D hard to call. This CDR3 comprises 13 residues. Per germline, CDR1 MGHRA and CDR2 YSYEKL. CDR3 region: CAISQGYGYEQYL. The DNA for the CDR3 is TGCGCCATCAGCCAAGGTTACGGGTACGAGCAGTACCTC.

About this clonotype itself: The junction and the germline gene differ at one end; a read error may be behind it. The chain uses TRBV7-9 and TRBJ1-1; TRBD1 is a possible D gene (6 bases). Looked up from germline, CDR1 is SEHNR and CDR2 is FQNEAQ (reference sequence). The CDR3 is 15 residues long. CDR3 bases: TGTACCAGCAGCTTAACCTCAGGGAGGGACACTGAAGTTTTCTTT. Residues: CTSSLTSGRDTEVFF.

As to this clonotype: Here the CDR3 omits its conserved ending phenylalanine or tryptophan, so a read error is the likely source. The chain links TRBV6-6 to TRBJ1-3; D unresolved. The CDR3 consists of 15 residues. Germline loops: CDR1 MNHNY, CDR2 SVGAGI (reference sequence). Here the CDR3 reads CASSYSENSGYTIYY. In DNA form, the CDR3 reads TGTGCCAGCAGTTACTCGGAGAACTCTGGATACACCATATATTAT.

For this clonotype: Since the CDR3 does not end with the conserved phenylalanine or tryptophan, this likely comes from a read error. The J gene is TRBJ2-1, the V gene TRBV6-1; 7 bases map to TRBD2. Germline V gene data show CDR1 as MNHNS and CDR2 as SASEGT. The CDR3 consists of 14 residues. Trimming at V came to 11 bases and at J to 6 bases, leaving 13 bases not matched to a gene. For the CDR3, the DNA is TGTGCCCGCTGGTCTGGGAGGGTCGTCAATGAGCAGTTCCTC. It translates to CARWSGRVVNEQFL.

As for this clonotype: Relative to the germline gene, one junction end is altered; a read error may explain this. The chain carries TRBV11-2 and TRBJ1-5, with D tentatively TRBD1 (6 bases). Germline lookup yields CDR1 SGHAT and CDR2 FQNNGV. The CDR3 runs to 17 residues. The CDR3 nucleotides are TGCACCAGCAGCTTAGTAGGGATAACAGGGAGCAATCAGCCCCAGCATTTT. Translated: CTSSLVGITGSNQPQHF.